Shown below are 25 T cell receptor beta chains from a single sample sequenced in a study of blood T cell repertoires in COVID-19. Sequencing used immunoSEQ multiplex PCR; TCRdb keeps in-frame clones, though not all of them. This repertoire shows a few hundred thousand clones, about 86% found once; its top ten account for roughly 4%. The sample taken for sequencing was PBMCs or T cells enriched from blood (not recorded which). These receptor sequences come from a man aged 25-45 years with acute COVID-19.

This clone appeared once. Here the CDR3 reads CASSRRFGGGSATEAFF. The CDR3 DNA sequence: TGTGCCAGCAGCCGAAGATTTGGAGGGGGCAGTGCCACTGAAGCTTTCTTT. V is TRBV3-1 (or the pseudogene TRBV3-2) and J is TRBJ1-1, with TRBD1 matching 7 bases. This CDR3 has 17 amino acids. Germline CDR1 LGHDT, CDR2 YNNKEL (reference sequence). The junction had 15 bases not matched to a gene; V was cut back by 4 bases and J by 4 bases.

A word on this clone: Germline is not matched at one junction end, which may reflect a read error. The chain is built from TRBV5-1 and TRBJ2-1; D may be TRBD1 (5 bases). The germline gives CDR1 SGHRS, CDR2 YFSETQ. There are 16 residues in the CDR3. CDR3 sequence (DNA): TGTGCCAGCAGCTTAGGGGCGGAAACCCGTTACAATGAGCAGTTCTTC. Residues: CASSLGAETRYNEQFF.

V usage is TRBV24-1 and J usage is TRBJ2-1; TRBD2 agrees at 13 bases. V shed 0 bases, J shed 5 bases, and the junction held 3 bases outside the gene matches. The germline V gene has CDR1 KGHDR and CDR2 SFDVKD. The CDR3 covers 17 residues. CDR3 in amino acids: CATSDLGLAGDDNEQFF. As DNA, the CDR3 is TGTGCCACCAGTGATTTGGGACTAGCGGGGGACGACAATGAGCAGTTCTTC.

The chain's CDR3 is CASSFTGGRNEKLFF. The CDR3 DNA follows: TGTGCCAGCAGCTTCACCGGGGGGAGAAATGAAAAACTGTTTTTT. The chain recombines TRBV28 with TRBJ1-4, with D perhaps matching TRBD1 (5 bases). This CDR3 contains 15 residues. Deletions cut 6 bases from V and 5 bases from J, with 16 bases between. The germline CDR1 and CDR2 sequences are MDHEN and SYDVKM.

V is TRBV18 and J is TRBJ2-7, with 9 bases that match TRBD1. V lost 6 bases, J lost 0 bases, and 6 bases stayed unmatched. The CDR3 totals 15 residues. Germline lookup yields CDR1 KGHSH and CDR2 LQKENI. CDR3 sequence reads: CASSSGQGSSYEQYV. CDR3 nucleotide sequence: TGTGCCAGCTCGTCTGGACAGGGGAGCTCCTACGAGCAGTACGTC.

The chain joins TRBV19 to TRBJ2-6; D is unresolved. V was cut by 7 bases and J by 1 base, with 14 bases left in between. Per the germline V gene, CDR1 is LNHDA and CDR2 is SQIVND (reference sequence). There are 16 residues in the CDR3. The CDR3, as DNA: TGTGCCAGTACCTCACGAGGAGCTTCTGGGGCCAACGTCCTGACTTTC. The encoded protein is CASTSRGASGANVLTF. The full variable domain, rest sourced from reference TRBV19 and TRBJ2-6, is DGGITQSPKYLFRKEGQNVTLSCEQNLNHDAMYWYRQDPGQGLRLIYYSQIVNDFQKGDIAEGYSVSREKKESFPLTVTSAQKNPTAFYLCASTSRGASGANVLTFGAGSRLTVL.

The V call is TRBV3-1 (or the pseudogene TRBV3-2), the J call TRBJ1-5, with D uncertain. Germline V CDR1 and CDR2: LGHDT, YNNKEL (reference sequence). Trimming took 4 bases from V and 7 from J, leaving 11 bases between them. This CDR3 region has 13 residues. As DNA, the CDR3 is TGTGCCAGCAGCCCTTCCCCGGGACAGCCCCAGCATTTT. Its translation is CASSPSPGQPQHF.

This chain connects TRBV6-1 to TRBJ1-2; D is uncertain. Trimming stripped 0 bases from V and 4 bases from J, with 9 bases between. Germline CDR1 is MNHNS and CDR2 is SASEGT. This CDR3 has 14 amino acids. The CDR3 DNA reads as TGTGCCAGCAGTGAAGCACCAGGCCCCTATGGCTACACCTTC. Residues: CASSEAPGPYGYTF.

The chain recombines TRBV24-1 with TRBJ2-5; 9 nucleotides agree with TRBD1. The V and J ends lost 5 bases and 0 bases, in that order; junction bases with no gene match: 9. CDR1 is KGHDR, CDR2 SFDVKD, per germline. The length of the CDR3 is 17 residues. The CDR3 DNA reads TGTGCCACCAGTGGGCCCCGGGACAGGGCGTACCAAGAGACCCAGTACTTC. Residues: CATSGPRDRAYQETQYF.

The chain joins TRBV14 to TRBJ1-3, with 7 positions matching TRBD1. Germline V gene lookup returns CDR1 SGHDN and CDR2 FVKESK. Trimming took 5 bases from V and 1 from J; bases not matched to a gene: 5. The CDR3 extends over 15 amino acids. The CDR3 bases are TGTGCCAGCAGCGCTAACAGGGGTTCTGGAAACACCATATATTTT. Translated, it gives CASSANRGSGNTIYF.

This chain links TRBV6-1 with TRBJ1-2; the D is unclear. The CDR3 is 11 amino acids. V dropped 3 bases and J dropped 7 bases, with 6 bases sitting between them. The V gene's germline CDR1 is MNHNS and CDR2 SASEGT. Here the CDR3 reads CASSERVGYTF. CDR3 DNA: TGTGCCAGCAGTGAGAGGGTTGGCTACACCTTC.

J is TRBJ1-2 and V is TRBV6-5, with 7 positions matching TRBD1. Trimming took 6 bases from V and 7 from J; bases not matched to a gene: 8. Germline V gene lookup returns CDR1 MNHEY and CDR2 SVGAGI. CDR3 size: 13 residues. The CDR3 DNA reads as TGTGCCAGCAGCCAACAGGGGATTAGTGGCTACACCTTC. Amino acid sequence: CASSQQGISGYTF.

This chain connects TRBV9 to TRBJ2-1; 11 bases map to TRBD2. CDR1 and CDR2 (germline): SGDLS, YYNGEE. Germline trimming cut 5 bases from V and 6 bases from J; bases unmatched to any gene: 7. This CDR3 has 15 residues. CDR3 coding DNA: TGTGCCAGCAGTGAAATAGCGGGAGGGTTCAATGAGCAGTTCTTC. Translation gives CASSEIAGGFNEQFF.

J is TRBJ1-5 and V is TRBV6-1, with TRBD1 matching over 10 bases. There are 14 residues in the CDR3. Per the germline V gene, CDR1 is MNHNS and CDR2 is SASEGT. J was trimmed by 6 bases and V by 1 base; bases with no gene match: 0. This CDR3 is CASSEGTGGQPQHF. The CDR3 DNA reads as TGTGCCAGCAGTGAAGGGACAGGGGGTCAGCCCCAGCATTTT.

The chain couples TRBV3-1 (or the pseudogene TRBV3-2) to TRBJ1-1; D ambiguous. Germline lookup yields CDR1 LGHDT and CDR2 YNNKEL (reference sequence). The ends were cut back, 4 bases at V and 5 bases at J, with 8 bases in the middle. The CDR3 runs to 12 residues. For the CDR3, the DNA is TGTGCCAGCAGCCCCCGCGGGACTGAAGCTTTCTTT. Encoded protein: CASSPRGTEAFF.

This clone was seen more than once but under ten times. The gene calls are TRBV25-1 and TRBJ1-1, with D tentatively TRBD1 (5 bases). Germline CDR1 reads MGHDK; CDR2 reads SYGVNS. This CDR3 is 13 amino acids long. V shed 10 bases and J shed 6 bases, with 18 bases lying between them. In DNA, the CDR3 is TGTGCCACTTGGGGCCCCCTGGCCGCTGAAGCTTTCTTT. As protein: CATWGPLAAEAFF.

The genes are TRBV10-3 and TRBJ1-2; 8 bases agree with TRBD1. Germline assignment: CDR1 ENHRY and CDR2 SYGVKD. The V segment lost 0 bases and the J segment 6 bases; nucleotides outside the gene matches: 0. There are 13 residues in the CDR3. The CDR3 loop reads CAISESTGDGYTF. The CDR3 coding sequence is TGTGCCATCAGTGAGTCGACAGGGGATGGCTACACCTTC.

This clone was seen a few times. The CDR3 sequence: CASSLPGQGPYGYTF. CDR3 coding DNA: TGTGCCAGTAGTTTACCGGGACAGGGTCCCTATGGCTACACCTTC. The chain employs TRBV19 and TRBJ1-2, with 9 bases aligning to TRBD1. V was pared by 5 bases and J by 4 bases, with 8 bases of the junction left unmatched. CDR1 is LNHDA, CDR2 SQIVND, per germline (reference sequence). The CDR3 has 15 residues.

The CDR3 reads CASSPHSGGNNEQFF. In DNA, the CDR3 is TGTGCCAGCAGTCCACATAGCGGGGGAAACAATGAGCAGTTCTTC. This rearrangement joins TRBV28 to TRBJ2-1, with 9 bases identical to TRBD2. This CDR3 has 15 residues. With 5 bases clipped from V and 5 bases from J, the junction kept 7 bases outside the gene matches. Germline V CDR1 and CDR2: MDHEN, SYDVKM.

The chain recombines TRBV6-2 or TRBV6-3 with TRBJ2-1, with D perhaps matching TRBD2 (5 bases). There are 15 residues in the CDR3. V shed 0 bases and J shed 8 bases, with 14 bases lying between them. Germline CDR1 and CDR2: MNHEY and SVGEGT. The CDR3 region is CASSYSMRVEDEQFF. The DNA of the CDR3 is TGTGCCAGCAGTTACTCGATGAGGGTCGAAGATGAGCAGTTCTTC.

The chain is built from TRBV12-5 and TRBJ1-1; D is possibly TRBD1 (5 bases). CDR3 size: 13 residues. V was pared by 0 bases and J by 7 bases, with 9 bases between. CDR1 LGHNT and CDR2 FRNRAP come from the germline V gene. This chain's CDR3 is CASGLVGGGEAFF. The CDR3 region has the DNA TGTGCTAGTGGTTTGGTAGGCGGGGGTGAAGCTTTCTTT.

The V gene is TRBV28, the J gene TRBJ1-2; 8 bases are a match to TRBD1. The V segment lost 5 bases and the J segment 7 bases; nucleotides outside the gene matches: 9. The CDR3 is made up of 14 amino acids. The germline CDR1 and CDR2 sequences are MDHEN and SYDVKM. CDR3 amino acids: CASSEYRGMGGYTF. CDR3 DNA: TGTGCCAGCAGTGAATACAGGGGGATGGGTGGCTACACCTTC.

The chain combines TRBV28 with TRBJ1-2, with 9 bases identical to TRBD1. Trimming took 2 bases from V and 4 from J; bases not matched to a gene: 5. Germline values: CDR1 MDHEN, CDR2 SYDVKM. CDR3 length equals 15 residues. CDR3 sequence reads: CASSLPGQGLYGYTF. DNA of the CDR3: TGTGCCAGCAGTTTACCGGGACAGGGTCTCTATGGCTACACCTTC.

V is TRBV6-5 and J is TRBJ1-2; a weak D match, TRBD1 (6 bases). Trimming left V 8 bases short and J 5 bases short, with 12 bases between. The length of the CDR3 is 12 residues. CDR1 and CDR2 from the germline V gene are MNHEY and SVGAGI. The CDR3 protein is CASGGAEYGYTF. Here the CDR3 DNA reads TGTGCCAGCGGGGGGGCGGAGTATGGCTACACCTTC.

This clone was seen only a few times. J is TRBJ2-2 and V is TRBV3-1 (or the pseudogene TRBV3-2); TRBD2 aligns across 11 bases. The trim removed 4 bases at V and 3 bases at J, leaving 7 bases unmatched. In germline, CDR1 is LGHDT, CDR2 YNNKEL (reference sequence). The CDR3 totals 17 residues. The CDR3: CASSRPGTSGHTGELFF. Written as DNA, the CDR3 is TGTGCCAGCAGCCGCCCAGGGACTAGCGGACACACCGGGGAGCTGTTTTTT.